One sample yielded the 30 T cell receptor beta chains listed below, sequenced in a study of post-analysis software for immune sequencing data. Their antigens are not known. Incorporated into the TCR beta cDNA libraries were unique molecular identifiers, which served to reduce PCR and sequencing biases. TCRdb used MiXCR to reprocess the PCR reads, holding one entry per CDR3 protein. The sample consists of hundreds of thousands of distinct CDR3 sequences, roughly 45% of them appearing once. Broader study findings: The study found TRBV5-6, TRBV5-1 and TRBV20-1 among roughly 5 TRBV segments more frequent in patients than controls.

What was sequenced was blood. The source of these receptors is a girl between 5 and 17 years old with multiple sclerosis.

The V call is TRBV21-1, the J call TRBJ1-1; whether TRBD1, the table's D call, matches the DNA was not checked. TRBV21-1 corresponds to a pseudogene. CDR3 size: 17 residues. CDR3 coding DNA: TGTGCCAGCAGCAAAGTGGGACAGCTGATGGGGAACACTGAAGCTTTCTTT. Translating gives CASSKVGQLMGNTEAFF.

This clonotype has more than one count but fewer than ten. This chain links TRBV10-3 with TRBJ2-6; either TRBD1 or TRBD2 may supply D (5 bases each). The CDR3 loop spans 17 amino acids. Per germline, CDR1 ENHRY and CDR2 SYGVKD. V lost 8 bases and J 0 bases, leaving 17 bases between the germline ends. The CDR3 nucleotides are TGTGCCATCCGGGGCAGGGTTGCCCTCTCTGGGGCCAACGTCCTGACTTTC. It yields the protein CAIRGRVALSGANVLTF.

This sequence joins TRBV20-1 and TRBJ2-1, with 10 bases matching TRBD1. The germline V gene has CDR1 DFQATT and CDR2 SNEGSKA (reference sequence). This CDR3 contains 15 residues. Unmatched junction bases numbered 11, after V lost 4 bases and J lost 8 bases. Here the CDR3 DNA reads TGCAGTGCTACCCGGGGACAGGGGAATATGGATGAGCAGTTCTTC. Translated, it gives CSATRGQGNMDEQFF.

This clonotype was observed a few times. The V and J genes are TRBV7-9 and TRBJ1-1, with D perhaps matching TRBD1 (6 bases). The CDR3 consists of 15 residues. Trimming stripped 1 base from V and 0 bases from J, with 9 bases between. The germline V gene has CDR1 SEHNR and CDR2 FQNEAQ (reference sequence). CDR3 amino acids: CASSLVQGMNTEAFF. For the CDR3, the DNA is TGTGCCAGCAGCTTAGTGCAGGGGATGAACACTGAAGCTTTCTTT.

The chain combines TRBV7-2 with TRBJ2-2, with 8 bases identical to TRBD1. The J segment lost 8 bases and the V segment lost 5 bases, leaving 10 bases of the junction unmatched. The CDR3 runs 15 residues. Germline CDR1 and CDR2: SGHTA and FQGNSA. The CDR3 DNA reads as TGTGCCAGCAGCCCGTGGACAGGGCCGGGAGGGGAGCTGTTTTTT. It codes for CASSPWTGPGGELFF.

J is TRBJ2-1 and V is TRBV3-1; 8 bases align to TRBD1. The length of the CDR3 is 12 residues. Germline assignment: CDR1 LGHDT and CDR2 YNNKEL (reference sequence). V lost 4 bases and J lost 10; bases outside the gene matches: 3. The CDR3 sequence is CASSRQGLEQFF. The CDR3 coding sequence is TGTGCCAGCAGCCGACAGGGGTTAGAGCAGTTCTTC.

This clonotype was observed a handful of times. The chain links TRBV10-3 to TRBJ2-1; TRBD2 matches at 7 bases. Germline assignment: CDR1 ENHRY and CDR2 SYGVKD. Trimming cost V 1 base and J 5 bases; bases outside gene matches: 2. CDR3 size: 14 residues. This CDR3 reads CAISEWEGNNEQFF. The CDR3 DNA follows: TGTGCCATCAGTGAGTGGGAGGGGAACAATGAGCAGTTCTTC.

In its sample, this clonotype was seen a few times. The genes are TRBV7-2 and TRBJ2-7, with D tentatively TRBD2 (5 bases). Germline CDR1 is SGHTA and CDR2 is FQGNSA. The V end was cut by 4 bases, the J end by 2 bases, with 15 bases between. The CDR3 runs 15 residues. CDR3 coding DNA: TGTGCCAGCAGCTCTAGCACGACACCCACCTACGAGCAGTACTTC. This gives the protein CASSSSTTPTYEQYF.

This clonotype appeared a few times. The rearrangement links TRBV29-1 to TRBJ2-3; 7 bases map to TRBD1. After removal of 3 bases from V and 1 base from J, the junction contained 4 bases not matched to a gene. Germline V CDR1 and CDR2: SQVTM, ANQGSEA. The CDR3 loop spans 14 amino acids. In DNA form, the CDR3 reads TGCAGCGTTGACAAGGGGGCTGGCACAGATACGCAGTATTTT. It yields the protein CSVDKGAGTDTQYF.

V is TRBV3-1 and J is TRBJ2-5; weak D call: TRBD1 (6 bases). The CDR3 contains 15 residues. Looked up from germline, CDR1 is LGHDT and CDR2 is YNNKEL (reference sequence). Trimming pared 0 bases from V and 2 bases from J, leaving 10 bases between. In DNA, the CDR3 is TGTGCCAGCAGCCAAGATTGGCAGGGGCAAGAGACCCAGTACTTC. Translating it yields CASSQDWQGQETQYF.

The chain employs TRBV9 and TRBJ2-5; 7 positions agree with TRBD2. In germline, CDR1 is SGDLS, CDR2 YYNGEE. The CDR3 runs to 15 residues. V shed 2 bases and J 5 bases; nucleotides not matched to a gene: 9. The CDR3 sequence: CASSVEPTAGETQYF. In nucleotides, the CDR3 is TGTGCCAGCAGCGTGGAGCCCACAGCGGGGGAGACCCAGTACTTC.

The chain links TRBV7-6 to TRBJ2-7; no clear D. In germline, CDR1 is SGHVS, CDR2 FNYEAQ. Trimming cost V 1 base and J 7 bases, with 8 bases left between them. The CDR3 loop spans 12 amino acids. The CDR3 here is CASSLGGVEQYF. In DNA, the CDR3 is TGTGCCAGCAGCTTAGGTGGGGTTGAGCAGTACTTC.

The chain carries TRBV15 and TRBJ2-5, with D perhaps TRBD1 (5 bases). CDR3 length: 17 amino acids. V was trimmed by 0 bases and J by 5 bases, leaving 19 bases between them. Germline V gene sequence: CDR1 LNHNV, CDR2 YYDKDF (reference sequence). The CDR3 coding sequence is TGTGCCACCAGCAGAGATTTTGGGGCCTTCTCAGGCGAGACCCAGTACTTC. Amino acids: CATSRDFGAFSGETQYF.

The rearrangement uses TRBV6-4 and TRBJ2-1, with 11 bases aligning to TRBD1. This CDR3 has 15 amino acids. Germline trimming cut 11 bases from V and 4 bases from J; bases unmatched to any gene: 10. Germline assignment: CDR1 MRHNA and CDR2 SNTAGT. CDR3 region: CAGNPGTGGYNEQFF. CDR3 in DNA: TGTGCCGGCAATCCAGGGACAGGGGGATACAATGAGCAGTTCTTC.

This clonotype was counted ten times or more. The chain carries TRBV12-3 or TRBV12-4 and TRBJ2-1; D remains unclear. The CDR3 length is 14 residues. Deletions cut 3 bases from V and 7 bases from J, with 13 bases between. CDR3 loop: CASSFSAVGNEQFF. CDR3 DNA sequence: TGTGCCAGCAGTTTCTCCGCCGTCGGAAATGAGCAGTTCTTC.

This chain joins TRBV9 and TRBJ2-5, with D perhaps TRBD1 (6 bases). The last part of the DNA fits TRBJ2-7 better; the J call may be wrong. The CDR3 is 15 amino acids. Germline V gene sequence: CDR1 SGDLS, CDR2 YYNGEE. The CDR3 here is CASSVAIGGSYEQYF. In DNA, the CDR3 is TGTGCCAGCAGCGTAGCTATAGGGGGTTCCTACGAGCAGTACTTC.

The table lists this clonotype with a few counts. The genes are TRBV2 and TRBJ2-3, with TRBD2 matching 9 bases. This CDR3 has 14 residues. V was pared by 8 bases and J by 4 bases, with 7 bases of the junction left unmatched. Germline V gene data show CDR1 as SNHLY and CDR2 as FYNNEI. The CDR3 is CASGSGSPADTQYF. CDR3 bases: TGTGCCAGCGGTAGCGGGAGTCCCGCAGATACGCAGTATTTT.

The chain couples TRBV9 to TRBJ1-5; D gene uncertain. Trimming cost V 0 bases and J 0 bases, with 10 bases left between them. The CDR3 contains 16 residues. The germline gives CDR1 SGDLS, CDR2 YYNGEE. Written as DNA, the CDR3 is TGTGCCAGCAGCGTAGACTCAGGCTATAGCAATCAGCCCCAGCATTTT. Translating it yields CASSVDSGYSNQPQHF.

The rearrangement joins TRBV7-3 to TRBJ2-5; D not resolved. The CDR3 has 14 residues. V was shortened by 0 bases and J by 2 bases, with 7 bases between the two germline ends. Germline CDR1 is SGHTA and CDR2 is FQGTGA. Here the CDR3 DNA reads TGTGCCAGCAGCTTAACTGCGGAGCAAGAGACCCAGTACTTC. Translated: CASSLTAEQETQYF.

This chain uses TRBV6-1 with TRBJ2-1; 15 bases line up with TRBD2. The CDR3 is made up of 18 amino acids. Germline CDR1 is MNHNS and CDR2 is SASEGT. The V segment lost 3 bases and the J segment 0 bases; nucleotides outside the gene matches: 3. In DNA, the CDR3 is TGTGCCAGCAGTGATGGACTAGCGGGAGGGAGCTCCTACAATGAGCAGTTCTTC. Its protein is CASSDGLAGGSSYNEQFF.

The gene calls are TRBV7-3 and TRBJ2-1, with unresolved D. V was cut by 5 bases and J by 5 bases, with 4 bases left in between. Germline V gene sequence: CDR1 SGHTA, CDR2 FQGTGA. CDR3 length: 11 residues. The CDR3 is CASSGDNEQFF. The CDR3, as DNA: TGTGCCAGCAGCGGGGACAATGAGCAGTTCTTC.

The chain links TRBV6-1 to TRBJ2-7, with TRBD2 matching 9 bases. The V and J ends lost 6 bases and 1 base, in that order; junction bases with no gene match: 7. Germline CDR1 and CDR2: MNHNS and SASEGT. This CDR3 contains 15 residues. Written as DNA, the CDR3 is TGTGCCAGCAGGGGCGGGACTAGCCGGTCCTACGAGCAGTACTTC. The encoded protein is CASRGGTSRSYEQYF.

The chain has TRBV20-1 and TRBJ1-1, with D unclear. V lost 7 bases and J lost 11, with 23 bases in between. The CDR3 totals 13 residues. Germline loops: CDR1 DFQATT, CDR2 SNEGSKA (reference sequence). CDR3 nucleotides: TGCAGTGTCCGACGGGTGGTGGGCGAGAAGGCTTTCTTT. Protein product: CSVRRVVGEKAFF.

The chain combines TRBV5-1 with TRBJ1-1; the match to TRBD1 covers 9 bases. Germline-derived CDR1 and CDR2 are SGHRS and YFSETQ. J was trimmed by 4 bases and V by 3 bases; bases with no gene match: 7. The length of the CDR3 is 15 residues. Here the CDR3 DNA reads TGCGCCAGCAGCTGGACCGGGACAGGGATCACTGAAGCTTTCTTT. Translated, it gives CASSWTGTGITEAFF.

As regards this clonotype: The junction and the germline gene differ at one end; a read error may be behind it. The chain employs TRBV27 and TRBJ2-7, with D hard to call. The length of the CDR3 is 13 residues. Germline V lookup: CDR1 MNHEY, CDR2 SMNVEV (reference sequence). The CDR3 is CAISDGSSYEQYF. The CDR3 DNA sequence: TGTGCCATCAGTGATGGGTCCTCCTACGAGCAGTACTTC.

This clonotype was picked up one time. The J gene is TRBJ2-3, the V gene TRBV3-1; the D gene is possibly TRBD1 (6 bases). CDR1 is LGHDT and CDR2 is YNNKEL in the germline V gene (reference sequence). The CDR3 is made up of 18 amino acids. V lost 0 bases and J 1 base, leaving 17 bases between the germline ends. DNA of the CDR3: TGTGCCAGCAGCCAAGACCTCAGGGGAACCGTCCGCACAGATACGCAGTATTTT. Its protein product is CASSQDLRGTVRTDTQYF.

The genes are TRBV12-5 and TRBJ2-1, with D unclear. Per germline, CDR1 LGHNT and CDR2 FRNRAP. V was pared by 3 bases and J by 4 bases, with 7 bases between. The CDR3 consists of 13 residues. CDR3 DNA sequence: TGTGCTAGTGGTTTAGGACGATACAATGAGCAGTTCTTC. Protein: CASGLGRYNEQFF.

The genes are TRBV28 and TRBJ2-7; TRBD2 aligns across 11 bases. Germline trimming cut 4 bases from V and 6 bases from J; bases unmatched to any gene: 8. This CDR3 has 15 amino acids. In germline, CDR1 is MDHEN, CDR2 SYDVKM. CDR3 bases: TGTGCCAGCAGTTCTGTACTAGCGGGAGTAGCCGAGCAGTACTTC. This encodes CASSSVLAGVAEQYF.

The chain joins TRBV5-1 to TRBJ2-1; 9 nucleotides line up with TRBD1. V was clipped by 4 bases and J by 2 bases; unmatched bases: 7. The CDR3 contains 16 residues. Germline assignment: CDR1 SGHRS and CDR2 YFSETQ. The CDR3 sequence: CASSPSRDRAYNEQFF. DNA of the CDR3: TGCGCCAGCAGCCCCAGCCGGGACAGGGCCTACAATGAGCAGTTCTTC.

This chain links TRBV2 with TRBJ2-3; 9 bases align to TRBD2. From germline, CDR1 is SNHLY and CDR2 FYNNEI. The CDR3 is made up of 14 amino acids. V shed 8 bases, J shed 1 base, and the junction held 4 bases outside the gene matches. Written as DNA, the CDR3 is TGTGCCAGCGAGACTAGCGGTCGCACAGATACGCAGTATTTT. It encodes CASETSGRTDTQYF.